This TCR beta chain was recorded in a study of cytomegalovirus exposure and HLA in healthy donors. The repertoire was sequenced with immunoSEQ multiplex PCR; TCRdb's copy has only in-frame clones and lacks some. The sample records about 180,000 clones, 86% being singletons. Study results and caveats: The tendency of first-cohort TCR clusters to co-occur in the 120 validation repertoires was identified by a subsequent analysis. The classifier, whose performance was assessed in both the original and validation cohorts, reportedly diagnosed cytomegalovirus status with high specificity and sensitivity. Three of the chains that were CMV-associated were confirmed in vitro to be specific for CMV antigens. There were some public TCRs occurring in many donors, but most TCR sequences were rare.

The germline V gene has CDR1 LGHNA and CDR2 YSLEER. There are 13 residues in the CDR3. The V end was cut by 1 base, the J end by 3 bases, with 7 bases between. In the case of this clone: Its target is unknown.

Sequenced material: PBMCs. The chain links TRBV4-3 to TRBJ2-7; D call uncertain. The TCR comes from a man between 18 and 35 years old in good health and CMV-seropositive. The CDR3 DNA follows: TGCGCCAGCAGCCAAGGGCTCCGCTACGAGCAGTACTTC. Protein sequence: CASSQGLRYEQYF.